The rows below give T cell receptor beta chains drawn from one sample of a study of CD8 T cell repertoires and HIV-1 epitope variants. For these TCRs, the target antigens are not known. Clones were read by immunoSEQ multiplex PCR, and TCRdb kept only the in-frame ones, dropping some. Found here are around 6,400 clones, 60% to 75% of them singletons; the top ten hold approximately 47%. The sequenced sample was cultured CD8+ T cells derived from PBMCs. These receptors came from a male donor with HIV. Each CDR3 is given with its conserved first and last residue. A D gene is named only where the DNA matches it firmly. Expanded clones are given a class, and other clones once, few, many or no size at all.

>TRBV4-3|TRBJ1-1|14|.|.
TGCGCCAGCAGCCGACAACAGGGTGGCGCTGAAGCTTTCTTT
CASSRQQGGAEAFF
>TRBV4-3|TRBJ1-2|15|.|.
TGCGCCAGCAGCCAAGACCCCGGGGAAATTTATGGCTACACCTTC
CASSQDPGEIYGYTF
>TRBV29-1|TRBJ1-1|11|.|.
TGCAGCGTTGGGGTAAACACTGAAGCTTTCTTT
CSVGVNTEAFF
>TRBV11-3|TRBJ1-6|13|.|TRBD1
TGTGCCAGCAGACGGGACAGGAATTCACCCCTCCACTTT
CASRRDRNSPLHF
>TRBV28|TRBJ2-1|13|.|.
TGTGCCAGCAGTCCGTTCGTGGGCGATGAGCAGTTCTTC
CASSPFVGDEQFF
>TRBV7-6|TRBJ1-4|16|.|.
TGTGCCAGCAGCTTAGCGACAGCCCCAACTAATGAAAAACTGTTTTTT
CASSLATAPTNEKLFF
>TRBV10-1|TRBJ2-7|13|.|TRBD2
TGCGCCAGCAGTGGGGACTATTTTTACGAGCAGTACTTC
CASSGDYFYEQYF
>TRBV6-5|TRBJ1-1|12|few|.
TGTGCCAGCAGTTACTCGGGCCTTGAAGCTTTCTTT
CASSYSGLEAFF
>TRBV27|TRBJ2-5|11|.|.
TGTGCCAGCAGCATGACGGGAGTCCAGTACTTC
CASSMTGVQYF
>TRBV25-1|TRBJ2-1|13|.|.
TGTGCCAGCAGTGAATATTCCGGCAATGAGCAGTTCTTC
CASSEYSGNEQFF
>TRBV7-2|TRBJ2-7|15|.|TRBD2
TGTGCCAGCAGCTTAGTTTGGCGGGAGACCTACGAGCAGTACTTC
CASSLVWRETYEQYF
>TRBV2|TRBJ2-7|12|.|.
TGTGCCAGCAGCCCTAGCTCCTACGAGCAGTACTTC
CASSPSSYEQYF
>TRBV7-7|TRBJ2-1|14|.|.
TGTGCTAGCAGCTCGGGACTGAACGACAATGAGCAGTTCTTC
CASSSGLNDNEQFF
>TRBV28|TRBJ2-3|19|.|TRBD2
TGTGCCAGCAGTTTAGCACTAGCGGGAGACTGGGGGGGCACAGATACGCAGTATTTT
CASSLALAGDWGGTDTQYF
>TRBV5-4|TRBJ2-5|14|.|.
TGTGCCAGCAGCTTGTGGGGTGCCCAAGAGACCCAGTACTTC
CASSLWGAQETQYF
>TRBV5-1|TRBJ2-3|15|.|TRBD2
TGCGCCAGCAGCGTAGGACTAGCGGCCACAGATACGCAGTATTTT
CASSVGLAATDTQYF
>TRBV28|TRBJ2-1|15|.|.
TGTGCCAGCAGTTTATCCGCTGACGCCTACAATGAGCAGTTCTTC
CASSLSADAYNEQFF
>TRBV4-3|TRBJ1-1|15|.|.
TGCGCCAGCAGGTCTGGGTCTCTCTCGAACACTGAAGCTTTCTTT
CASRSGSLSNTEAFF
>TRBV5-4|TRBJ2-5|15|.|TRBD1
TGTGCCAGCAGCACTGGACAGGGGGGAATGGGGACCCAGTACTTC
CASSTGQGGMGTQYF
>TRBV13|TRBJ2-1|13|once|.
TGTGCCAGCAGCTTAACGGGCTACAATGAGCAGTTCTTC
CASSLTGYNEQFF